A selection of T cell receptor beta chains follows, all from one sample in a study of blood T cell repertoires in COVID-19. Here immunoSEQ multiplex PCR was the method, and the copy in TCRdb shows in-frame clones only, minus some. The sample has fewer than 250,000 clones, 82% seen once. The sequenced sample consisted of peripheral blood. These TCRs come from a woman aged 60 to 75 with COVID-19, enrolled during active disease. Each CDR3 is given with its conserved first and last residue. The D gene is left open where the match is weak. Clone size appears in some rows only: once, few, many, or a class for an expanded clone.

d_call: -; clone_size: -; v_call: TRBV11-2; j_call: TRBJ1-3; cdr3_aa: CASSPKRTGSGNTIYF; cdr3_nt: TGTGCCAGCAGCCCCAAGCGGACGGGCTCTGGAAACACCATATATTTT
d_call: -; clone_size: -; v_call: TRBV6-2/TRBV6-3; j_call: TRBJ2-4; cdr3_aa: CASSYGRPGNIQYF; cdr3_nt: TGTGCCAGCAGTTACGGACGACCGGGGAACATTCAGTACTTC
d_call: TRBD1; clone_size: -; v_call: TRBV5-1; j_call: TRBJ1-6; cdr3_aa: CASRDRENSPLHF; cdr3_nt: TGCGCCAGCAGGGACAGGGAAAATTCACCCCTCCACTTT
d_call: -; clone_size: -; v_call: TRBV5-1; j_call: TRBJ2-5; cdr3_aa: CASSLRTEQETQYF; cdr3_nt: TGCGCCAGCAGCCTCCGGACAGAACAAGAGACCCAGTACTTC
d_call: TRBD1; clone_size: -; v_call: TRBV7-2; j_call: TRBJ1-2; cdr3_aa: CASSLNPTGQGSGYTF; cdr3_nt: TGTGCCAGCAGCTTAAATCCCACGGGACAGGGGTCTGGCTACACCTTC
d_call: -; clone_size: -; v_call: TRBV28; j_call: TRBJ2-5; cdr3_aa: CASSSPRATQETQYF; cdr3_nt: TGTGCCAGCAGTTCGCCGAGGGCTACCCAAGAGACCCAGTACTTC
d_call: -; clone_size: -; v_call: TRBV21-1; j_call: TRBJ1-4; cdr3_aa: CASSKYRRELFF; cdr3_nt: TGTGCCAGCAGCAAATATCGCCGAGAACTGTTTTTT
d_call: TRBD2; clone_size: once; v_call: TRBV6-5; j_call: TRBJ2-5; cdr3_aa: CASRRLAQRGETQYF; cdr3_nt: TGTGCCAGCAGAAGACTAGCCCAGCGGGGAGAGACCCAGTACTTC
d_call: -; clone_size: -; v_call: TRBV6-2/TRBV6-3; j_call: TRBJ1-2; cdr3_aa: CASSNRAGYGYTF; cdr3_nt: TGTGCCAGCAGCAACAGGGCCGGCTATGGCTACACCTTC
d_call: -; clone_size: -; v_call: TRBV28; j_call: TRBJ1-1; cdr3_aa: CASSLDNRANTEAFF; cdr3_nt: TGTGCCAGCAGTCTAGATAACAGGGCCAACACTGAAGCTTTCTTT
d_call: -; clone_size: once; v_call: TRBV4-2; j_call: TRBJ2-6; cdr3_aa: CASSQDRGSGANVLTF; cdr3_nt: TGTGCCAGCAGCCAGGATCGGGGCTCTGGGGCCAACGTCCTGACTTTC
d_call: -; clone_size: few; v_call: TRBV11-3; j_call: TRBJ2-3; cdr3_aa: CASSFRRGDTQYF; cdr3_nt: TGTGCCAGCAGCTTTAGGCGGGGAGATACGCAGTATTTT
d_call: TRBD1; clone_size: -; v_call: TRBV3-1/TRBV3-2; j_call: TRBJ2-1; cdr3_aa: CASSPIRDRPYNEQFF; cdr3_nt: TGTGCCAGCAGCCCGATAAGGGACAGGCCATACAATGAGCAGTTCTTC
d_call: -; clone_size: -; v_call: TRBV5-1; j_call: TRBJ2-1; cdr3_aa: CASSLGMRDEQFF; cdr3_nt: TGCGCCAGCAGCTTGGGCATGCGGGATGAGCAGTTCTTC
d_call: -; clone_size: -; v_call: TRBV6-5; j_call: TRBJ2-5; cdr3_aa: CASTYLGTQYF; cdr3_nt: TGTGCCAGCACCTATCTCGGTACCCAGTACTTC
d_call: -; clone_size: -; v_call: TRBV19; j_call: TRBJ1-1; cdr3_aa: CASSTGHADRGANTEAFF; cdr3_nt: TGTGCCAGTAGTACCGGACACGCTGATAGGGGTGCGAACACTGAAGCTTTCTTT
d_call: -; clone_size: once; v_call: TRBV10-3; j_call: TRBJ1-6; cdr3_aa: CAISEKLGGTNSPLHF; cdr3_nt: TGTGCCATCAGTGAGAAACTAGGGGGAACTAATTCACCCCTCCACTTT
d_call: TRBD1; clone_size: -; v_call: TRBV6-1; j_call: TRBJ1-2; cdr3_aa: CASSEAQGTGANYGYTF; cdr3_nt: TGTGCCAGCAGTGAAGCGCAAGGGACAGGGGCTAACTATGGCTACACCTTC
d_call: TRBD1; clone_size: -; v_call: TRBV5-1; j_call: TRBJ1-4; cdr3_aa: CASSLEGQNVGLFF; cdr3_nt: TGCGCCAGCAGCTTGGAGGGACAGAATGTCGGGCTGTTTTTT
d_call: TRBD2; clone_size: -; v_call: TRBV5-1; j_call: TRBJ2-3; cdr3_aa: CASSSNGLGTDTQYF; cdr3_nt: TGCGCCAGCAGCTCAAATGGACTAGGCACAGATACGCAGTATTTT
d_call: -; clone_size: -; v_call: TRBV29-1; j_call: TRBJ2-3; cdr3_aa: CSVRLMRGTQYF; cdr3_nt: TGCAGCGTTCGACTGATGCGTGGTACGCAGTATTTT
d_call: -; clone_size: once; v_call: TRBV7-9; j_call: TRBJ2-3; cdr3_aa: CASSLLGGLMDTQYF; cdr3_nt: TGTGCCAGCAGCTTACTAGGGGGATTGATGGATACGCAGTATTTT
d_call: -; clone_size: -; v_call: TRBV15; j_call: TRBJ2-2; cdr3_aa: CATSSPVRLNTGELFF; cdr3_nt: TGTGCCACCAGTAGTCCAGTCCGACTGAACACCGGGGAGCTGTTTTTT
d_call: -; clone_size: -; v_call: TRBV6-5; j_call: TRBJ1-2; cdr3_aa: CASTEPGRVYGYTF; cdr3_nt: TGTGCCAGCACCGAACCTGGCAGGGTCTATGGCTACACCTTC
d_call: -; clone_size: -; v_call: TRBV29-1; j_call: TRBJ2-1; cdr3_aa: CSVEGRDSGAYNEQFF; cdr3_nt: TGCAGCGTTGAAGGGAGGGATAGCGGAGCCTACAATGAGCAGTTCTTC
d_call: -; clone_size: -; v_call: TRBV7-6; j_call: TRBJ1-4; cdr3_aa: CASSLRGRNEKLFF; cdr3_nt: TGTGCCAGCAGCCTCCGGGGGAGAAATGAAAAACTGTTTTTT
d_call: TRBD1; clone_size: few; v_call: TRBV28; j_call: TRBJ2-7; cdr3_aa: CASSLPGLRGYYEQYF; cdr3_nt: TGTGCCAGCAGTTTACCGGGGCTCAGGGGGTACTACGAGCAGTACTTC
d_call: TRBD2; clone_size: -; v_call: TRBV3-1/TRBV3-2; j_call: TRBJ2-1; cdr3_aa: CASSPLASGGANEQFF; cdr3_nt: TGTGCCAGCAGCCCCCTGGCTAGCGGGGGGGCCAATGAGCAGTTCTTC
d_call: TRBD1; clone_size: -; v_call: TRBV5-4; j_call: TRBJ2-5; cdr3_aa: CASSLSVQGARETQYF; cdr3_nt: TGTGCCAGCAGCTTATCGGTCCAGGGGGCGCGGGAGACCCAGTACTTC
d_call: TRBD1; clone_size: -; v_call: TRBV2; j_call: TRBJ1-1; cdr3_aa: CASTPTGVNTEAFF; cdr3_nt: TGTGCCAGCACCCCGACAGGGGTGAACACTGAAGCTTTCTTT
d_call: TRBD2; clone_size: -; v_call: TRBV11-2; j_call: TRBJ2-2; cdr3_aa: CASSMGDYGDPGELFF; cdr3_nt: TGTGCCAGCAGCATGGGGGACTACGGTGATCCCGGGGAGCTGTTTTTT
d_call: TRBD2; clone_size: -; v_call: TRBV7-2; j_call: TRBJ2-2; cdr3_aa: CASSLGYGLAGQTGELFF; cdr3_nt: TGTGCCAGCAGCTTAGGCTACGGACTAGCGGGACAGACCGGGGAGCTGTTTTTT
d_call: -; clone_size: -; v_call: TRBV2; j_call: TRBJ1-5; cdr3_aa: CARSTGSDQPQHF; cdr3_nt: TGTGCCAGGAGTACAGGGTCTGATCAGCCCCAGCATTTT
d_call: -; clone_size: -; v_call: TRBV25-1; j_call: TRBJ1-2; cdr3_aa: CASSELQGGYGYTF; cdr3_nt: TGTGCCAGCAGTGAACTACAGGGTGGGTATGGCTACACCTTC
d_call: -; clone_size: -; v_call: TRBV7-8; j_call: TRBJ2-2; cdr3_aa: CASSLDGSGNTGELFF; cdr3_nt: TGTGCCAGCAGCTTAGATGGTAGCGGGAACACCGGGGAGCTGTTTTTT
d_call: -; clone_size: -; v_call: TRBV6-2/TRBV6-3; j_call: TRBJ1-1; cdr3_aa: CASSYARATEAFF; cdr3_nt: TGTGCCAGCAGTTATGCCAGGGCCACTGAAGCTTTCTTT
d_call: -; clone_size: -; v_call: TRBV3-1/TRBV3-2; j_call: TRBJ2-2; cdr3_aa: CASSQGDFPSTGELFF; cdr3_nt: TGTGCCAGCAGCCAAGGAGACTTTCCGAGCACCGGGGAGCTGTTTTTT
d_call: TRBD1; clone_size: once; v_call: TRBV6-1; j_call: TRBJ1-3; cdr3_aa: CATGTASSGNTIYF; cdr3_nt: TGTGCCACGGGGACAGCAAGCTCTGGAAACACCATATATTTT
d_call: -; clone_size: -; v_call: TRBV9; j_call: TRBJ1-1; cdr3_aa: CASTTTDFRGGDTEAFF; cdr3_nt: TGTGCCAGCACCACCACCGATTTTCGGGGGGGGGACACTGAAGCTTTCTTT